The rows below give T cell receptor beta chains drawn from one sample of a study of cytomegalovirus exposure and HLA in healthy donors. Measured with immunoSEQ multiplex PCR; TCRdb has only the in-frame clones, and not every one. This sample carries around 70,000 clones, with about 3.8% going to the ten biggest clones. The sequencing sample was made of PBMCs. The receptors here all came from a female donor in good health and CMV-seropositive. The CDR3 runs from the conserved cysteine through the conserved F or W. Each record gives: D gene, V gene, J gene, CDR3 DNA, CDR3 protein. The D gene is left open where the match is weak.

TRBD2,TRBV13,TRBJ2-3,TGTGCCAGCAGCTTAGGAGTCGGGACTAGGGGCACAGATACGCAGTATTTT,CASSLGVGTRGTDTQYF
TRBD1,TRBV6-6,TRBJ1-4,TGTGCCAGCAGCCTACAGGGGACTAATGAAAAACTGTTTTTT,CASSLQGTNEKLFF
.,TRBV19,TRBJ2-5,TGTGCCAGTAGTGAACAGGGTAACCAAGAGACCCAGTACTTC,CASSEQGNQETQYF
TRBD1,TRBV29-1,TRBJ2-7,TGCAGCGTTGGGGACAGGGGGCTATACGAGCAGTACTTC,CSVGDRGLYEQYF
TRBD1,TRBV9,TRBJ1-1,TGTGCCAGCAGCGTATACGGGACAGGGGGGACTGAAGCTTTCTTT,CASSVYGTGGTEAFF
TRBD2,TRBV7-9,TRBJ2-2,TGTGCCAGCAGCTTCGGACTAGCGGGAGCCAATACCGGGGAGCTGTTTTTT,CASSFGLAGANTGELFF
.,TRBV2,TRBJ2-1,TGTGCCAGCAGTGATCCATACAATGAGCAGTTCTTC,CASSDPYNEQFF
.,TRBV4-2,TRBJ2-7,TGTGCCAGCAGCCGACCCATCCAGGGGACGTCAAACTCCTACGAGCAGTACTTC,CASSRPIQGTSNSYEQYF
TRBD2,TRBV6-5,TRBJ2-3,TGTGCCAGCAGATTAGCGGGGGGGCTCTCAGATACGCAGTATTTT,CASRLAGGLSDTQYF
.,TRBV5-1,TRBJ1-2,TGCGCCAGCAGGGTACAGACCATGAGTTACTATGGCTACACCTTC,CASRVQTMSYYGYTF